This TCR beta chain is from a study of blood T cell repertoires in COVID-19. About the research overall: Collection of acute and convalescent COVID-19 samples took place in the United States, Italy and Spain.

This CDR3 has 14 residues. Per the germline V gene, CDR1 is MNHEY and CDR2 is SVGAGI. V was pared by 8 bases and J by 2 bases, with 5 bases of the junction left unmatched. Using immunoSEQ multiplex PCR, the repertoire was profiled, and TCRdb retains in-frame clones only, with some absent. The sample carries 60,000 to 85,000 clones, roughly 80% recorded once. The rearrangement joins TRBV6-5 to TRBJ2-2, with 7 positions matching TRBD1. The sequenced material came from peripheral blood. This sequence was found in a woman in her sixties or seventies with acute or convalescent COVID-19. In DNA, the CDR3 is TGTGCCAGCGGGAAGGGGGCCAACACCGGGGAGCTGTTTTTT. It specifies CASGKGANTGELFF.